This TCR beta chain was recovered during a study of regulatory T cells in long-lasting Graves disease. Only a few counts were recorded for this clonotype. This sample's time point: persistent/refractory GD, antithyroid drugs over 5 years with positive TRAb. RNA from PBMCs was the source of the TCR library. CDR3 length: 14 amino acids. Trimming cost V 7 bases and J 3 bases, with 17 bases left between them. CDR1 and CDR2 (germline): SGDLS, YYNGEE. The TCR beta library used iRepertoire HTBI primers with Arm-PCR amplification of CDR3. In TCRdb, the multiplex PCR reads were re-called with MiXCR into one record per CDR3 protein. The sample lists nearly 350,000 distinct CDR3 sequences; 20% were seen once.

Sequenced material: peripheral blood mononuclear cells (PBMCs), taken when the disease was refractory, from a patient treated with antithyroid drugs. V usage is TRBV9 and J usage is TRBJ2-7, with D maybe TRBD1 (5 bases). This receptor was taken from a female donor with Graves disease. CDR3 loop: CASPTRRANYEQYF. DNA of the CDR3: TGTGCCAGCCCGACGCGCAGGGCAAACTACGAGCAGTACTTC. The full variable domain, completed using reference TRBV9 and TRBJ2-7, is DSGVTQTPKHLITATGQRVTLRCSPRSGDLSVYWYQQSLDQGLQFLIQYYNGEERAKGNILERFSAQQFPDLHSELNLSSLELGDSALYFCASPTRRANYEQYFGPGTRLTVT.